Following are 21 T cell receptor beta chains from one sample sequenced in a study of T cells after yellow fever vaccination. MiXCR, run by TCRdb on the 5' RACE reads, gives a single entry per CDR3 protein. The sample consists of hundreds of thousands of distinct CDR3 sequences, roughly 13% of them appearing once. The sequencing here drew on PBMCs, taken on the day of the yellow fever booster vaccination. These receptors all come from a man aged 25-45 years who received the YFV17D yellow fever vaccine.

This clonotype was seen a few times. V is TRBV5-4 and J is TRBJ2-5, with 7 bases matching TRBD2. Trimming removed 0 bases from V and 6 bases from J; junction bases left unmatched: 5. Germline CDR1 SGHNT, CDR2 YYREEE (reference sequence). CDR3 length equals 14 residues. The DNA for the CDR3 is TGTGCCAGCAGCTTGGGGGACTATCTAAAGACCCAGTACTTC. It codes for CASSLGDYLKTQYF.

This clonotype has only a few counts. CDR3 loop: CAWKGPSGRDTEAFF. CDR3 bases: TGTGCCTGGAAAGGCCCGTCGGGGCGAGACACTGAAGCTTTCTTT. The chain combines TRBV30 with TRBJ1-1, with a possible D match to TRBD1 (5 bases). The CDR3 totals 15 residues. Trimming shortened V by 4 bases and J by 3 bases, and 18 bases separated the two germline ends. Germline assignment: CDR1 GTSNPN and CDR2 SVGIG (reference sequence).

This clonotype was found a few times. The chain joins TRBV6-5 to TRBJ2-2; D perhaps matches TRBD1 (6 bases). This CDR3 is built from 14 residues. CDR1 is MNHEY, CDR2 SVGAGI, per germline. V gave up 2 bases and J gave up 6 bases, with 10 bases separating them. The CDR3 protein is CASSYASGAGELFF. CDR3 bases: TGTGCCAGCAGTTACGCGTCAGGGGCCGGGGAGCTGTTTTTT.

This clonotype showed up just a few times. The V gene is TRBV19, the J gene TRBJ2-1; D uncertain. The CDR3 is 15 residues long. CDR1 LNHDA and CDR2 SQIVND come from the germline V gene (reference sequence). Trimming pared 7 bases from V and 9 bases from J, leaving 22 bases between. The CDR3 sequence is CASTPSSVTRSEQFF. The CDR3 DNA is TGTGCCAGTACCCCCTCTAGTGTAACCCGGTCTGAGCAGTTCTTC.

There are a few counts of this clonotype. CDR3 coding DNA: TGTGCCAGCAGCCCCACTACTCCTTCCTACAATGAGCAGTTCTTC. It translates to CASSPTTPSYNEQFF. This chain uses TRBV7-9 with TRBJ2-1; D uncertain. The ends were cut back, 5 bases at V and 1 base at J, with 12 bases in the middle. Per the germline V gene, CDR1 is SEHNR and CDR2 is FQNEAQ (reference sequence). The CDR3 has 15 amino acids. Full variable domain (outside the CDR3, taken from reference TRBV7-9 and TRBJ2-1): DTGVSQNPRHKITKRGQNVTFRCDPISEHNRLYWYRQTLGQGPEFLTYFQNEAQLEKSRLLSDRFSAERPKGSFSTLEIQRTEQGDSAMYLCASSPTTPSYNEQFFGPGTRLTVL.

The chain has TRBV6-7 and TRBJ2-1; TRBD2 matches 7 bases. TRBV6-7 is sorted into the ORF group, with uncertain function. This CDR3 spans 14 amino acids. V trimming: 7 bases; J trimming: 8 bases; junction bases outside the gene matches: 11. CDR3 nucleotides: TGTGCCAGCACCATCACTAGCGAGGAGTATGAGCAGTTCTTC. Its translation is CASTITSEEYEQFF.

The genes are TRBV25-1 and TRBJ1-4; no clear D. The CDR3 is 14 amino acids. Trimming pared 5 bases from V and 3 bases from J, leaving 10 bases between. The germline CDR1 and CDR2 sequences are MGHDK and SYGVNS. Here the CDR3 DNA reads TGTGCCAGCAGTAGACCGGGGTCTAATGAAAAACTGTTTTTT. Its protein is CASSRPGSNEKLFF.

The V call is TRBV18, the J call TRBJ2-7; no firm D call. The CDR3 extends over 11 amino acids. V gave up 3 bases and J gave up 6 bases, with 6 bases separating them. The germline gives CDR1 KGHSH, CDR2 LQKENI. In DNA form, the CDR3 reads TGTGCCAGCTCACCCCCGGCCGAGCAGTACTTC. It yields the protein CASSPPAEQYF.

The rearrangement links TRBV5-1 to TRBJ2-7, with TRBD1 identical over 8 bases. The CDR3 is made up of 15 amino acids. The trim removed 6 bases at V and 0 bases at J, leaving 8 bases unmatched. Germline V gene lookup returns CDR1 SGHRS and CDR2 YFSETQ. The chain's CDR3 is CASNLGGTGSYEQYF. The CDR3 nucleotides are TGCGCCAGCAACCTTGGGGGGACAGGCTCCTACGAGCAGTACTTC. The full variable domain, its missing parts supplied by reference TRBV5-1 and TRBJ2-7, is KAGVTQTPRYLIKTRGQQVTLSCSPISGHRSVSWYQQTPGQGLQFLFEYFSETQRNKGNFPGRFSGRQFSNSRSEMNVSTLELGDSALYLCASNLGGTGSYEQYFGPGTRLTVT.

The chain couples TRBV29-1 to TRBJ2-1; D remains ambiguous. The CDR3 runs to 14 residues. Germline V gene data show CDR1 as SQVTM and CDR2 as ANQGSEA. Trimming pared 4 bases from V and 0 bases from J, leaving 10 bases between. CDR3 nucleotides: TGCAGCGTTGTTCCAACACACTCCTACAATGAGCAGTTCTTC. Protein product: CSVVPTHSYNEQFF.

This chain joins TRBV3-1 and TRBJ2-3; D possibly corresponds to TRBD2 (6 bases). Germline CDR1 LGHDT, CDR2 YNNKEL (reference sequence). The CDR3 is 15 residues long. With 1 base removed from V and 2 bases from J, the gap between germline ends came to 10 bases. For the CDR3, the DNA is TGTGCCAGCAGCCAAGGGGACTCGACCACAGATACGCAGTATTTT. Residues: CASSQGDSTTDTQYF.

The J gene is TRBJ2-1, the V gene TRBV28; a possible D gene is TRBD1 (6 bases). Germline V gene sequence: CDR1 MDHEN, CDR2 SYDVKM. This CDR3 is 13 amino acids long. V shed 7 bases and J shed 10 bases, with 17 bases lying between them. The DNA for the CDR3 is TGTGCCAGCAAAGGACAGCACGGAGCGGAGCAGTTCTTC. Translated: CASKGQHGAEQFF.

The gene calls are TRBV2 and TRBJ2-4; 13 nucleotides line up with TRBD2. The CDR3 runs 18 residues. J was trimmed by 3 bases and V by 6 bases; bases with no gene match: 11. The germline CDR1 and CDR2 sequences are SNHLY and FYNNEI. As DNA, the CDR3 is TGTGCCAGCAGCGCGGGACTAGCGGGAACGCGGGTCAAAAACATTCAGTACTTC. Translated, it gives CASSAGLAGTRVKNIQYF.

The chain carries TRBV20-1 and TRBJ2-1; D remains ambiguous. The germline CDR1 and CDR2 sequences are DFQATT and SNEGSKA (reference sequence). Trimming took off 4 bases at V and 5 bases at J, with 6 bases between the two ends. The CDR3 loop spans 11 amino acids. CDR3 loop: CSATWNNEQFF. The CDR3 bases are TGCAGTGCTACCTGGAACAATGAGCAGTTCTTC.

As concerns this clonotype: The junction does not match germline at one end; this may be a read error. V and J are TRBV6-1 and TRBJ2-2; 7 nucleotides agree with TRBD1. CDR3 length: 14 amino acids. CDR1 MNHNS and CDR2 SASEGT come from the germline V gene. The CDR3 DNA sequence: TGTGACAGCAGTCGACAGGGTGGCACCGGGGAGCTGTTTTTT. Protein: CDSSRQGGTGELFF.

The chain links TRBV25-1 to TRBJ2-1; 9 positions agree with TRBD2. With V trimmed by 1 base and J by 8 bases, 9 bases remained unmatched. This CDR3 region has 16 residues. Germline assignment: CDR1 MGHDK and CDR2 SYGVNS. CDR3 region: CASSEWGAGGPYEQFF. The DNA of the CDR3 is TGTGCCAGCAGTGAATGGGGCGCGGGAGGGCCGTATGAGCAGTTCTTC.

This clonotype was found a few times. The gene calls are TRBV20-1 and TRBJ2-7; 7 bases line up with TRBD1. V shed 7 bases, J shed 3 bases, and the junction held 18 bases outside the gene matches. Germline CDR1 and CDR2: DFQATT and SNEGSKA (reference sequence). The CDR3 length is 16 residues. CDR3 protein: CSVSGRGKTPGYEQYF. The CDR3 nucleotides read TGCAGTGTTTCAGGCAGGGGGAAAACTCCCGGCTACGAGCAGTACTTC.

The chain joins TRBV5-1 to TRBJ2-2, with 7 bases matching TRBD2. The V gene's germline CDR1 is SGHRS and CDR2 YFSETQ. CDR3 length: 14 amino acids. Trimming removed 5 bases from V and 6 bases from J; junction bases left unmatched: 7. The CDR3 DNA sequence: TGCGCCAGCAGTGGCGGGAGTGTCTCCGGGGAGCTGTTTTTT. This encodes CASSGGSVSGELFF.

The V and J genes are TRBV6-2 or TRBV6-3 and TRBJ1-6; perhaps TRBD1 as D (6 bases). V was cut by 7 bases and J by 10 bases, with 14 bases left in between. The CDR3 is made up of 13 amino acids. The V gene's germline CDR1 is MNHEY and CDR2 SVGEGT. CDR3 coding DNA: TGTGCCAGCACTCAGGGGCTTCTGTCACCCCTCCACTTT. Protein product: CASTQGLLSPLHF.

V gene TRBV4-3 combines with J gene TRBJ2-7; D is perhaps TRBD1 (6 bases). The V gene lost 6 bases and the J gene lost 3 bases, with 15 bases spanning the gap. CDR1 is LGHNA, CDR2 YSLEER, per germline. The CDR3 totals 14 residues. The CDR3 DNA sequence: TGCGCCAGCAGTCCCCGGGACACCGGCTACGAGCAGTACTTC. It yields the protein CASSPRDTGYEQYF.

The table lists this clonotype with a few counts. The chain links TRBV30 to TRBJ1-1; D is undetermined. Looked up from germline, CDR1 is GTSNPN and CDR2 is SVGIG (reference sequence). The length of the CDR3 is 12 residues. Trimming pared 1 base from V and 7 bases from J, leaving 10 bases between. The CDR3 protein is CAWSGGWSEAFF. The CDR3 coding sequence is TGTGCCTGGAGTGGGGGTTGGAGTGAAGCTTTCTTT.